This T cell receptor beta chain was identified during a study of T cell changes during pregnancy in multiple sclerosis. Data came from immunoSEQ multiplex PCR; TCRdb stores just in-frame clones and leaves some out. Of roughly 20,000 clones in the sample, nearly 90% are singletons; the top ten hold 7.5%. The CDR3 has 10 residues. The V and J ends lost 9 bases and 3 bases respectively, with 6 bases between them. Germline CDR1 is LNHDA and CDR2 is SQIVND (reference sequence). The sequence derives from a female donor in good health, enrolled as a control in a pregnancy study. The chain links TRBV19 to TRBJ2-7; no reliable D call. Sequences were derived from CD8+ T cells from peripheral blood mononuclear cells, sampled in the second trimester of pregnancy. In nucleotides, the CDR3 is TGTGCCAGGATTAGCTACGAGCAGTACTTC. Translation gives CARISYEQYF.